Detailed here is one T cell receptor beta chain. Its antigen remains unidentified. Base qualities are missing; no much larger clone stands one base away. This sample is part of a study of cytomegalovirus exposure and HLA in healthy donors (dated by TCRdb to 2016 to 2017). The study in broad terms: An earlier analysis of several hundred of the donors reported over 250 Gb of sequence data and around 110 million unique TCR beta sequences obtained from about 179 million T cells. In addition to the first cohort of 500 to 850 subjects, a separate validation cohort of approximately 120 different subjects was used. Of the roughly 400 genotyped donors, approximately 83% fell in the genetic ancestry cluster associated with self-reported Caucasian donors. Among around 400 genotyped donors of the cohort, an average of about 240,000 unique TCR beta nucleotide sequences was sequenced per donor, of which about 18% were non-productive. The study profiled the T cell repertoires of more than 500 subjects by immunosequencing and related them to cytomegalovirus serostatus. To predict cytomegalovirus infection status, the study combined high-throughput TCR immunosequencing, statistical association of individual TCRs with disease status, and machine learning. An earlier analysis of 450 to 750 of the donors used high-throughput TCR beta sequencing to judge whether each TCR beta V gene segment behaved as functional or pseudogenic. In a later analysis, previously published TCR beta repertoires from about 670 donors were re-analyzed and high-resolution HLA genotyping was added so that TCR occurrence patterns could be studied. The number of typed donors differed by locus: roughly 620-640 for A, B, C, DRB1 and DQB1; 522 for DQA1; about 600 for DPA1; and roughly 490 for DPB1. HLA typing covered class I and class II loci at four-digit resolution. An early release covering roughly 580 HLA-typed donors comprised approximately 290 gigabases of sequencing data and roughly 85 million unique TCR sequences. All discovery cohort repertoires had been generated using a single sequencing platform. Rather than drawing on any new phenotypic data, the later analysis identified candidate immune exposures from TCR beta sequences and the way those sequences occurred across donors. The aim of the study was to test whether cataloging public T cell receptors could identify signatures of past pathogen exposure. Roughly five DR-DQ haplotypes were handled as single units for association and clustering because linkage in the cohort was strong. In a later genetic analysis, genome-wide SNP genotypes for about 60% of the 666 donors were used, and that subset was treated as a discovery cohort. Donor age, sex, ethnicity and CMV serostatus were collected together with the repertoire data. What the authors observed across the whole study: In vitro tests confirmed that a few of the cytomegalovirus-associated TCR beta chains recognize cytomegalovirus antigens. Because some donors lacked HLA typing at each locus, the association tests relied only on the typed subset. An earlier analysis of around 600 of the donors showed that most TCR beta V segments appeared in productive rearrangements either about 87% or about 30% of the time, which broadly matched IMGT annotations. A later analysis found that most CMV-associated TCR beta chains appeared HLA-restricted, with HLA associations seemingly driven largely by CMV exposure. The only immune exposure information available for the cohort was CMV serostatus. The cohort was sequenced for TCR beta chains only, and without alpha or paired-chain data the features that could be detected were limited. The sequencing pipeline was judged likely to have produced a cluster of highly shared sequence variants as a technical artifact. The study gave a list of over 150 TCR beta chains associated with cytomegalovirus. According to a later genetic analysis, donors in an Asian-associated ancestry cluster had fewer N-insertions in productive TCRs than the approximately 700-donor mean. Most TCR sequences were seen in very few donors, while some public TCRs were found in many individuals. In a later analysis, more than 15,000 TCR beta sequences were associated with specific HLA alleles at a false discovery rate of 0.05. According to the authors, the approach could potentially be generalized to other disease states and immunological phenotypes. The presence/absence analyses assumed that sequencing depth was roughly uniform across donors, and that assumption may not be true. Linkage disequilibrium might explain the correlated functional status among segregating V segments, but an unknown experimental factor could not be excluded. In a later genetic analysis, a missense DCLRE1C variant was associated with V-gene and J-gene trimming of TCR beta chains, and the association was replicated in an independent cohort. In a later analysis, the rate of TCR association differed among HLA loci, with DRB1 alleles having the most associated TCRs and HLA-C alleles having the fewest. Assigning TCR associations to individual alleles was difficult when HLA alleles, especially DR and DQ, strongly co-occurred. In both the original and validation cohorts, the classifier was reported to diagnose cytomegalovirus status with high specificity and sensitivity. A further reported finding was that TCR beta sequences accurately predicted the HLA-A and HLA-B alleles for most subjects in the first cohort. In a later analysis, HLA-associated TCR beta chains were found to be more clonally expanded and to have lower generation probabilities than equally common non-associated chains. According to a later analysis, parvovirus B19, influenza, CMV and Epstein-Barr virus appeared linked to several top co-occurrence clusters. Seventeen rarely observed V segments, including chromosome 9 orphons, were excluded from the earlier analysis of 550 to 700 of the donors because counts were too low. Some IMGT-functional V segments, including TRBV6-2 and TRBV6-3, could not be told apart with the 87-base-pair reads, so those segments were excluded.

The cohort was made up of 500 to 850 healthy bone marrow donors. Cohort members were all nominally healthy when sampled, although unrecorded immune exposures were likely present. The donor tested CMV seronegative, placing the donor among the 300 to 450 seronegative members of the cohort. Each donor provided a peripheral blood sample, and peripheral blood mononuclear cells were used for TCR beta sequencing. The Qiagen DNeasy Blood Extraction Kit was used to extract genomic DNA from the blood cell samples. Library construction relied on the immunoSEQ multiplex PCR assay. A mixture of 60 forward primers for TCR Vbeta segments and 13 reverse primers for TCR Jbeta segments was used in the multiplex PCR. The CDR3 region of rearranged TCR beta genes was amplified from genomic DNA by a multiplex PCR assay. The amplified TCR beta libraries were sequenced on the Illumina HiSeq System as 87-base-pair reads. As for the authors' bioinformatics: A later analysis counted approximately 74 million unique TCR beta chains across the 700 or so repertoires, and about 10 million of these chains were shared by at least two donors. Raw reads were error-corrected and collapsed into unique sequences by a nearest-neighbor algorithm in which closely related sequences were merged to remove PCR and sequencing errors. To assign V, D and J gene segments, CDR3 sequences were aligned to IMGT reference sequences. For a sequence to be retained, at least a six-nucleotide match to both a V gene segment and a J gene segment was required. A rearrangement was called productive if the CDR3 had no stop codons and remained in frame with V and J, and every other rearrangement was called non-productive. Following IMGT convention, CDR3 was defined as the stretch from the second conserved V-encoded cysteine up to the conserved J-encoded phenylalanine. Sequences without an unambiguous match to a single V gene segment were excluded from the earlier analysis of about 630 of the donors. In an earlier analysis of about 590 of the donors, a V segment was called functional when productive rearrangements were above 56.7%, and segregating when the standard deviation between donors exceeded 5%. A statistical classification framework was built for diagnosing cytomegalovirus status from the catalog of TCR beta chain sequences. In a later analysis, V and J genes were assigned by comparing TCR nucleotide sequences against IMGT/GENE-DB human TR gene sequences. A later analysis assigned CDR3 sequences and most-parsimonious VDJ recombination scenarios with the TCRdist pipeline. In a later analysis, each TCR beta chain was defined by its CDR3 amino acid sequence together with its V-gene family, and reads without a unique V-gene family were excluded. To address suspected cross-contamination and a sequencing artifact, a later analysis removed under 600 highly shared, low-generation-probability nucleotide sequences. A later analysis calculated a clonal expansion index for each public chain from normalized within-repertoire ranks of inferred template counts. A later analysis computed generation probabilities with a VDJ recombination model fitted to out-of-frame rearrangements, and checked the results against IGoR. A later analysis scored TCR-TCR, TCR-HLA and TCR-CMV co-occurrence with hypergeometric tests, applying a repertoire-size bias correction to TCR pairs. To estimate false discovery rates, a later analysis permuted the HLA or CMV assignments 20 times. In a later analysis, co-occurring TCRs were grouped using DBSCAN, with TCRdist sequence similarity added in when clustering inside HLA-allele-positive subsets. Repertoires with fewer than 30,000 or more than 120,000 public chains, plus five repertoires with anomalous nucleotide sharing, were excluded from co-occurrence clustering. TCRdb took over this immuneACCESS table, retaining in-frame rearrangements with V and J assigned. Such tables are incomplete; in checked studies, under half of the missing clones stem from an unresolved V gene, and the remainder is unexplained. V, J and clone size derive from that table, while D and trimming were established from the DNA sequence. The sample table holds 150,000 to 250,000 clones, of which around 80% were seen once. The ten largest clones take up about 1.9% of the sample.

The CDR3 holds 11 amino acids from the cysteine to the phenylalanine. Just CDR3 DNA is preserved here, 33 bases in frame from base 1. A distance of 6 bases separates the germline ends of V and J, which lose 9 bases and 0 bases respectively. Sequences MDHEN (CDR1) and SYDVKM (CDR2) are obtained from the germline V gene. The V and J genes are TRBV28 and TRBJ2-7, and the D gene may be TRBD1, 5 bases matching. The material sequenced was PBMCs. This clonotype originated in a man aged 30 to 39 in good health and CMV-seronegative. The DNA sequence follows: TGTGCCAGTGGGGCCTCCTACGAGCAGTACTTC. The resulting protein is CASGASYEQYF.